This T cell receptor (delta chain) was recorded in a study of gamma-delta chains in newborns, infants, children. In the study overall: Innate gammadelta T cells reportedly expand polyclonally right after birth, driven by microbial exposure, per the title.

TCRdb re-analyzed the reads via CATT. Of roughly 15,000 delta-chain clones listed, approximately 7% are singletons. The CDR3 totals 17 residues. Trimming stripped 3 bases from V and 0 bases from J, with 11 bases between. Germline lookup yields CDR1 GEAIGNYY and CDR2 EKD. The chain employs TRDV2 and TRDJ3, with D unclear. The clonotype comes from a child who was a newborn, infant or young child, either healthy, febrile or measles-vaccinated (not recorded which). The sequenced sample was blood. The CDR3 loop is CACDGILSSWDTRQMFF. CDR3 DNA sequence: TGTGCCTGTGACGGTATCTTAAGCTCCTGGGACACCCGACAGATGTTTTTC.